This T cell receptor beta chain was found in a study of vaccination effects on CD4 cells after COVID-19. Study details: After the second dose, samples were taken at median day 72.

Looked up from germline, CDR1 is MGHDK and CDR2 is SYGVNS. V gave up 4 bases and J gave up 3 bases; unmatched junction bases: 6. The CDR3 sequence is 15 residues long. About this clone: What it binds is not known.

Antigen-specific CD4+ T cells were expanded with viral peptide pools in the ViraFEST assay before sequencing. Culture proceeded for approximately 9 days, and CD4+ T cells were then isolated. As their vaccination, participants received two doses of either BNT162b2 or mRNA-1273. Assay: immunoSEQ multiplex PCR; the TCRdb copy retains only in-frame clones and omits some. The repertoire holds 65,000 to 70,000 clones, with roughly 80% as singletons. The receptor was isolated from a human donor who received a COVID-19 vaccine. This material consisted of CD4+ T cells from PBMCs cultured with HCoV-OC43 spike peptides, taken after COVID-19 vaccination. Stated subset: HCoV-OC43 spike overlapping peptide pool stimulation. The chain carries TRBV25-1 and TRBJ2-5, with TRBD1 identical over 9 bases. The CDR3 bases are TGTGCCAGCAGTGGCCCGGACAGGGGAAAAGAGACCCAGTACTTC. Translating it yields CASSGPDRGKETQYF.